This T cell receptor (beta chain) is drawn from a study of vaccination and CD4 T cells after COVID-19. The overall study: Diagnosis preceded the drawing of post-COVID samples by a median approximately 96 days (range 35 to 161).

Worth noting for this clonotype: Its cognate antigen is unknown.

Cultured CD4+ T cell DNA was sequenced using the Oncomine TCR Beta short-read assay. It was from cultured CD4+ T cells that genomic DNA was extracted. MiXCR, run by TCRdb on the PCR reads, gives a single entry per CDR3 protein. This sample has more than 12,000 distinct CDR3 sequences, with roughly 75% found just once. With V trimmed by 0 bases and J by 9 bases, 20 bases remained unmatched. CDR1 and CDR2 (germline): GTSNPN, SVGIG (reference sequence). The CDR3 loop spans 17 amino acids. Specified treatment: roughly 11-day PBMC culture with coronavirus spike peptide pools or control peptides (ViraFEST assay).

The TCR was taken from a human donor who had recovered from COVID-19. Sample: CD4+ T cells from blood, cultured in vitro. The rearrangement joins TRBV30 to TRBJ2-7; 7 bases agree with TRBD2. The CDR3 reads CAWSVLGGRPSQVVQYF. CDR3 DNA: TGTGCCTGGAGTGTACTGGGAGGGAGGCCCTCCCAGGTAGTGCAGTACTTC.